Listed here are 10 T cell receptor beta chains from one sample, sequenced in a study of Graves' ophthalmopathy and Graves' hyperthyroidism (dated by TCRdb to the late 2010s). TCRdb lists the instrument as Illumina HiSeq 2000. For repertoire sequencing, the TCR beta CDR3 regions were amplified from RNA transcripts. The first round of RT-PCR was done with HTBI primers and the Qiagen OneStep RT-PCR kit, and was followed by a second round of multiplex PCR, then size selection and purification. The public reads were reprocessed in TCRdb via fastp at Q25 and MiXCR, keeping in-frame beta chains. Rows with one shared CDR3 protein collapse into an entry with the most common genes and DNA. For this sample the table gives a few hundred thousand distinct CDR3 sequences, of which roughly 15% were detected only once. The biggest ten clones account for 2.4% of the sample. Specimen: peripheral blood. The receptors originated from an adult woman with stable Graves' hyperthyroidism.

This clonotype was observed at least ten times. The CDR3 DNA sequence: TGTGCCAGCTCACCACTCAAAATAAGCGGGACAAACTATGGCTACACCTTC. It translates to CASSPLKISGTNYGYTF. The V and J genes are TRBV18 and TRBJ1-2; D may be TRBD1 (6 bases). The CDR3 runs 17 residues. The V and J ends lost 1 base and 2 bases respectively, with 17 bases between them. The germline V gene has CDR1 KGHSH and CDR2 LQKENI.

This rearrangement joins TRBV6-1 to TRBJ2-7; possible D gene TRBD2, 6 bases. CDR1 is MNHNS, CDR2 SASEGT, per germline. V was shortened by 7 bases and J by 0 bases, with 10 bases between the two germline ends. The CDR3 consists of 13 residues. Here the CDR3 DNA reads TGTGCCAGCACCGCGGACTACTCCTACGAGCAGTACTTC. Translating gives CASTADYSYEQYF.

This chain connects TRBV6-5 to TRBJ2-5, with 11 nucleotides matching TRBD2. The CDR3 covers 16 residues. CDR1 and CDR2 (germline): MNHEY, SVGAGI. V lost 3 bases to trimming and J lost 4 bases; unmatched junction nucleotides: 7. CDR3 residues: CASSYLTSGSGETQYF. The CDR3 DNA is TGTGCCAGCAGTTATTTAACTAGCGGGAGTGGAGAGACCCAGTACTTC.

This sequence joins TRBV28 and TRBJ2-2, with 10 bases aligning to TRBD2. With V trimmed by 6 bases and J by 10 bases, 5 bases remained unmatched. This CDR3 is 13 amino acids long. Looked up from germline, CDR1 is MDHEN and CDR2 is SYDVKM. The CDR3 loop reads CASRPSGRAELFF. CDR3 nucleotides: TGTGCCAGCAGGCCCAGCGGGAGGGCGGAGCTGTTTTTT.

This clonotype was seen only a few times. The chain is built from TRBV10-2 and TRBJ2-7; unclear D gene. Trimming stripped 5 bases from V and 3 bases from J, with 17 bases between. The CDR3 is 15 amino acids. Germline V gene lookup returns CDR1 WSHSY and CDR2 SAAADI. The CDR3 sequence is CASSNPPLSRYEQYF. DNA for the CDR3: TGCGCCAGCAGTAACCCGCCGCTTTCCCGCTACGAGCAGTACTTC.

Only one count was recorded for this clonotype. The rearrangement links TRBV19 to TRBJ1-1; D is ambiguous. Trimming shortened V by 7 bases and J by 0 bases, and 9 bases separated the two germline ends. The CDR3 runs 13 residues. Germline V gene sequence: CDR1 LNHDA, CDR2 SQIVND (reference sequence). CDR3 in amino acids: CASKDGLNTEAFF. The CDR3 DNA is TGTGCCAGTAAAGACGGCTTGAACACTGAAGCTTTCTTT.

The V gene is TRBV6-5, the J gene TRBJ1-1; perhaps TRBD1 as D (5 bases). The CDR3 has 15 residues. Trimming cost V 2 bases and J 0 bases, with 10 bases left between them. Germline-derived CDR1 and CDR2 are MNHEY and SVGAGI. The CDR3 region has the DNA TGTGCCAGCAGTTACGGGGGGACTATGAACACTGAAGCTTTCTTT. Translated, it gives CASSYGGTMNTEAFF.

The J gene is TRBJ1-2, the V gene TRBV6-5, with 8 bases lining up with TRBD1. The ends lost 4 bases at V and 7 bases at J; junction bases unmatched: 2. The CDR3 loop spans 12 amino acids. In germline, CDR1 is MNHEY, CDR2 SVGAGI. In DNA form, the CDR3 reads TGTGCCAGCAGTTCGACAGGGGTTGGCTACACCTTC. This codes for CASSSTGVGYTF.

This clonotype was detected only a few times. CDR3 nucleotides: TGTGCCAGCAGCTTAGCCCCAGGGGGGAACATTCAGTACTTC. Its translation is CASSLAPGGNIQYF. The chain employs TRBV7-2 and TRBJ2-4, with D possibly TRBD1 on 7 matching bases. The CDR3 has 14 residues. Trimming took 0 bases from V and 7 from J, leaving 10 bases between them. Germline V lookup: CDR1 SGHTA, CDR2 FQGNSA. The variable domain in full, with the rest retrieved from reference TRBV7-2 and TRBJ2-4, is GAGVSQSPSNKVTEKGKDVELRCDPISGHTALYWYRQSLGQGLEFLIYFQGNSAPDKSGLPSDRFSAERTGGSVSTLTIQRTQQEDSAVYLCASSLAPGGNIQYFGAGTRLSVL.

This clonotype was found many times. The chain combines TRBV12-3 or TRBV12-4 with TRBJ2-2; 11 bases line up with TRBD2. V dropped 2 bases and J dropped 9; count of bases not matched to a gene: 20. The CDR3 sequence is 20 residues long. CDR3 DNA: TGTGCCAGCAGTTTAAAAAGCCGGGGACTAGCGGAAGTCCCATCCAGGGAGCTGTTTTTT. The encoded protein is CASSLKSRGLAEVPSRELFF.